A selection of T cell receptor beta chains follows, all from one sample in a study of beta chain features in type 1 diabetes. Data came from immunoSEQ multiplex PCR; TCRdb stores just in-frame clones and leaves some out. The table lists under 200,000 clones, 7% to 10% of them singletons. The source material was central memory CD4+ T cells from blood. These receptor sequences come from a woman between 18 and 29 years old in good health. CDR3s include the opening cysteine and the closing phenylalanine or tryptophan. D genes are given only for firm matches. The listing skips clone size in some rows; elsewhere it reads once, few, many or a size class.

CDR3aa	CDR3nt	d_gene	v_gene	j_gene	abundance
CASSLKGEHGYTF	TGTGCCAGCAGCCTAAAGGGGGAACATGGCTACACCTTC	.	TRBV7-9	TRBJ1-2	few
CASSDTGGVNEQYF	TGCGCCAGCAGCGATACAGGGGGGGTCAACGAGCAGTACTTC	.	TRBV5-1	TRBJ2-7	many
CASSLVGAEYNEQFF	TGCGCCAGCAGCTTGGTAGGAGCGGAATACAATGAGCAGTTCTTC	.	TRBV5-1	TRBJ2-1	.
CASSPTQATEETQYF	TGCGCCAGCAGCCCTACCCAAGCGACGGAAGAGACCCAGTACTTC	.	TRBV5-1	TRBJ2-5	.
CASTSTSGRPETQYF	TGTGCCAGCACCTCGACTAGCGGGAGACCGGAGACCCAGTACTTC	TRBD2	TRBV6-5	TRBJ2-5	.
CASTRTGDVNEQFF	TGCGCCAGCACCCGGACAGGGGACGTCAATGAGCAGTTCTTC	TRBD1	TRBV5-1	TRBJ2-1	few
CASSPRSGEDGYTF	TGTGCCAGCTCACCACGGTCCGGGGAAGATGGCTACACCTTC	.	TRBV18	TRBJ1-2	few
CAWSRVAWRNRGSNYGYTF	TGTGCCTGGAGTAGAGTTGCTTGGAGGAACAGGGGTTCTAACTATGGCTACACCTTC	TRBD1	TRBV30	TRBJ1-2	.
CASSLQGSGNTIYF	TGTGCCAGCAGCCTCCAGGGATCTGGAAACACCATATATTTT	.	TRBV13	TRBJ1-3	.
CASSEVTVSPLHF	TGTGCCAGCAGTGAGGTAACTGTCTCACCCCTCCACTTT	.	TRBV6-1	TRBJ1-6	few
CASSYSLGEGIWFF	TGTGCCAGCAGTTACTCGTTGGGGGAGGGCATCTGGTTCTTC	TRBD2	TRBV6-5	TRBJ2-1	few
CASSAQYTQETQYF	TGTGCCAGCAGTGCCCAATATACTCAAGAGACCCAGTACTTC	.	TRBV6-1	TRBJ2-5	.
CASSQDEGANTEAFF	TGTGCCAGCAGCCAAGATGAGGGGGCTAACACTGAAGCTTTCTTT	TRBD1	TRBV4-2	TRBJ1-1	few
CATSRVGLSSGANVLTF	TGTGCCACCAGCAGAGTGGGCCTCTCTTCTGGGGCCAACGTCCTGACTTTC	.	TRBV15	TRBJ2-6	.
CASSLGWGGSYEQYF	TGTGCCAGCAGCCTAGGTTGGGGGGGGTCCTACGAGCAGTACTTC	TRBD2	TRBV6-5	TRBJ2-7	.
CASSSVAGYEQYF	TGTGCCAGCAGCTCTGTAGCGGGCTACGAGCAGTACTTC	TRBD2	TRBV7-6	TRBJ2-7	many
CASSLYLSGAGELFF	TGCGCCAGCAGCCTCTACTTGTCGGGGGCCGGGGAGCTGTTTTTT	.	TRBV5-1	TRBJ2-2	.
CASKTQGKDGYTF	TGTGCCAGTAAGACACAGGGTAAGGATGGCTACACCTTC	.	TRBV19	TRBJ1-2	.
CAWSVTYEQYF	TGTGCCTGGAGTGTTACCTACGAGCAGTACTTC	.	TRBV30	TRBJ2-7	many
CASSLLLAQPQHF	TGCGCCAGCAGCCTTCTCCTGGCTCAGCCCCAGCATTTT	.	TRBV4-3	TRBJ1-5	few
CASRPGTGSSYEQYF	TGTGCCAGCAGACCCGGGACCGGGAGCTCCTACGAGCAGTACTTC	.	TRBV7-9	TRBJ2-7	few
CASSLGGGAYNEQFF	TGTGCCAGCAGCTTAGGCGGGGGGGCCTACAATGAGCAGTTCTTC	TRBD2	TRBV7-9	TRBJ2-1	.
CASSPRGPEAFF	TGTGCCAGCTCACCTAGGGGTCCTGAAGCTTTCTTT	.	TRBV18	TRBJ1-1	many